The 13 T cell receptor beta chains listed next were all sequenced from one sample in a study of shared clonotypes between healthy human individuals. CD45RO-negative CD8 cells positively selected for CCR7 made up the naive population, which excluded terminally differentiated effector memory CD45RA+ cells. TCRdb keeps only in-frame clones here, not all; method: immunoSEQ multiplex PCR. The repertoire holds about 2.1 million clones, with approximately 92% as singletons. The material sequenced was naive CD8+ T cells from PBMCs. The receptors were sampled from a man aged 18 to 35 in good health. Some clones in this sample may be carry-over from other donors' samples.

CDR3 loop: CASSRVTGVGQPQHF. CDR3 DNA sequence: TGTGCCAGCAGCCGAGTGACCGGGGTGGGTCAGCCCCAGCATTTT. The chain links TRBV5-5 to TRBJ1-5; no definite D call. The germline CDR1 and CDR2 sequences are SGHKS and YYEKEE (reference sequence). Trimming removed 4 bases at V and 6 bases at J, with 17 bases between. The CDR3 covers 15 residues. Together with reference TRBV5-5 and TRBJ1-5, the CDR3 gives the full variable domain: DAGVTQSPTHLIKTRGQQVTLRCSPISGHKSVSWYQQVLGQGPQFIFQYYEKEERGRGNFPDRFSARQFPNYSSELNVNALLLGDSALYLCASSRVTGVGQPQHFGDGTRLSIL.

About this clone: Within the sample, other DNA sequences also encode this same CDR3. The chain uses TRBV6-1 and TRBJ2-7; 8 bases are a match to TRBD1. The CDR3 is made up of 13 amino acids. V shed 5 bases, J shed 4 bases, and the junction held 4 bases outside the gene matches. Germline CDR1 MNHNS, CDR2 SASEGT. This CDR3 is CASSPRGPYEQYF. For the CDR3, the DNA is TGTGCCAGCAGTCCCAGGGGGCCTTACGAGCAGTACTTC.

In DNA, the CDR3 is TGCGCCAGCAGCTTGGCCAGGGGCTGGGACGCTGAAGCTTTCTTT. Amino acids: CASSLARGWDAEAFF. The rearrangement uses TRBV5-1 and TRBJ1-1, with D perhaps matching TRBD1 (6 bases). The V and J ends lost 0 bases and 6 bases respectively, with 15 bases between them. Per germline, CDR1 SGHRS and CDR2 YFSETQ. The CDR3 length is 15 residues.

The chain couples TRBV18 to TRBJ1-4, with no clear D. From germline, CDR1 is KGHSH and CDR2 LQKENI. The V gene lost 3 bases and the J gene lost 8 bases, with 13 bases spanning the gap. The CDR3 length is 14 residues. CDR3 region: CASSPSGRREKLFF. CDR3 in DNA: TGTGCCAGCTCACCGAGCGGACGGAGGGAAAAACTGTTTTTT.

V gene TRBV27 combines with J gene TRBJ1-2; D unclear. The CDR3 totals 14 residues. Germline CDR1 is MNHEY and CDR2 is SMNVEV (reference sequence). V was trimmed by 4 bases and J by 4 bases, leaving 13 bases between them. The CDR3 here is CASSSDGFFYGYTF. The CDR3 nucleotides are TGTGCCAGCAGTTCGGACGGATTTTTCTATGGCTACACCTTC.

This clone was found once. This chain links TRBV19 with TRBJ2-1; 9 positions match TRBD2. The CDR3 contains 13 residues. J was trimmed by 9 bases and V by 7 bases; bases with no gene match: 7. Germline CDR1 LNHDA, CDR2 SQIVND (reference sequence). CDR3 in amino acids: CASTVAGDSEQFF. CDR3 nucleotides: TGTGCCAGTACCGTAGCGGGAGATAGTGAGCAGTTCTTC.

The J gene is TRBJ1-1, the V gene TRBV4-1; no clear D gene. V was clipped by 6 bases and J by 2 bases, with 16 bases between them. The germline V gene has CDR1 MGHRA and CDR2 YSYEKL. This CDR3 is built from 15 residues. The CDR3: CASRMEAGINTEAFF. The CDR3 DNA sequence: TGCGCCAGCAGGATGGAGGCGGGGATCAACACTGAAGCTTTCTTT.

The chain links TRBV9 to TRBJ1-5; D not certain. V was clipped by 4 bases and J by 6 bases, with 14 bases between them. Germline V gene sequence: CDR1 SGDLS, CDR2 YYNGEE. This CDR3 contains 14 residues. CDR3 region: CASSHGPVSQPQHF. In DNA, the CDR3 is TGTGCCAGCAGCCACGGGCCGGTGAGTCAGCCCCAGCATTTT.

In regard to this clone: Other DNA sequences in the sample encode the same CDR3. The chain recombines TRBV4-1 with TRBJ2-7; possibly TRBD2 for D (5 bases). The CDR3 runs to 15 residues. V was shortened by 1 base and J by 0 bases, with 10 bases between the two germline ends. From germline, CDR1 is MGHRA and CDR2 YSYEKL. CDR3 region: CASSQVLAGSYEQYF. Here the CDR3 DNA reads TGCGCCAGCAGCCAAGTTCTCGCGGGCTCCTACGAGCAGTACTTC.

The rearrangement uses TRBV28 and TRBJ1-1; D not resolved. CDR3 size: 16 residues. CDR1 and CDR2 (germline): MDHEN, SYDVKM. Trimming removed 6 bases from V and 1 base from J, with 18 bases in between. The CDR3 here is CASRRRGRLPNTEAFF. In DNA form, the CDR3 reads TGTGCCAGCAGAAGACGCGGACGGCTACCGAACACTGAAGCTTTCTTT.

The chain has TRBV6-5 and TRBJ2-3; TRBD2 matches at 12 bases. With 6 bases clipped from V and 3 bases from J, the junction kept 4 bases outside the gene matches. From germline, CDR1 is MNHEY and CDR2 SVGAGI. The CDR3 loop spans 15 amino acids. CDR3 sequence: CASRLLAGGTDTQYF. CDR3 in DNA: TGTGCCAGCAGACTACTAGCGGGAGGAACAGATACGCAGTATTTT.

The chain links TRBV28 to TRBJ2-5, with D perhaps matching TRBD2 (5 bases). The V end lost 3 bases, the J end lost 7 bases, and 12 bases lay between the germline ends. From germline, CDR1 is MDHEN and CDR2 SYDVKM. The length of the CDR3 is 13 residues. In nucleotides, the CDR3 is TGTGCCAGCAGTTTTCACAACCGGGGGACCCAGTACTTC. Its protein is CASSFHNRGTQYF.

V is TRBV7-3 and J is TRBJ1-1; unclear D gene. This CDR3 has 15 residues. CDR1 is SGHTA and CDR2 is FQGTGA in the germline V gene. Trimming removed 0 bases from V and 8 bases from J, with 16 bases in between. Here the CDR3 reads CASSLTRQAQGEAFF. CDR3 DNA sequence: TGTGCCAGCAGCTTAACTCGGCAGGCCCAAGGGGAAGCTTTCTTT.